The 29 T cell receptor beta chains listed next were all sequenced from one sample in a study of blood T cell repertoires in COVID-19. Clones were sequenced by immunoSEQ multiplex PCR, and TCRdb holds only the in-frame ones, with some missing. The data hold about 230,000 clones, with around 84% observed a single time. The material sequenced was peripheral blood. The receptors here all came from a middle-aged man with acute or convalescent COVID-19.

The chain combines TRBV30 with TRBJ2-5, with TRBD1 matching 7 bases. J was trimmed by 2 bases and V by 0 bases; bases with no gene match: 3. The CDR3 sequence is 14 residues long. Germline assignment: CDR1 GTSNPN and CDR2 SVGIG (reference sequence). In DNA form, the CDR3 reads TGTGCCTGGAGTGTAGGGGGCATGCAAGAGACCCAGTACTTC. Its translation is CAWSVGGMQETQYF.

This chain links TRBV5-1 with TRBJ2-7; D perhaps matches TRBD2 (6 bases). The V gene's germline CDR1 is SGHRS and CDR2 YFSETQ. Trimming pared 2 bases from V and 0 bases from J, leaving 6 bases between. The CDR3 runs to 13 residues. CDR3 in amino acids: CASSFGGSYEQYF. CDR3 sequence (DNA): TGCGCCAGCAGCTTCGGGGGCTCCTACGAGCAGTACTTC.

V and J are TRBV19 and TRBJ1-1, with D perhaps TRBD1 (6 bases). The ends were cut back, 8 bases at V and 4 bases at J, with 23 bases in the middle. This CDR3 has 16 residues. Germline V CDR1 and CDR2: LNHDA, SQIVND (reference sequence). The CDR3 sequence is CASQDRSILRVTEAFF. The CDR3 DNA is TGTGCCAGTCAGGACAGATCCATCCTTAGGGTCACTGAAGCTTTCTTT.

The rearrangement uses TRBV6-6 and TRBJ1-1; 8 nucleotides align to TRBD1. This CDR3 is built from 15 residues. J lost 5 bases, V lost 3 bases, and 8 bases had no gene match. Germline V lookup: CDR1 MNHNY, CDR2 SVGAGI (reference sequence). This chain's CDR3 is CASSYSGTGGTEAFF. DNA for the CDR3: TGTGCCAGCAGTTATTCCGGGACAGGCGGTACTGAAGCTTTCTTT.

This sequence joins TRBV5-1 and TRBJ2-2; a weak D match, TRBD2 (6 bases). Between the trimmed V and J ends, which lost 0 bases and 2 bases, there was a span of 11 bases. Germline CDR1 reads SGHRS; CDR2 reads YFSETQ. The CDR3 has 16 amino acids. The CDR3 region has the DNA TGCGCCAGCAGCTTGGGAGGGACTTCCAACACCGGGGAGCTGTTTTTT. This translates into CASSLGGTSNTGELFF.

The gene calls are TRBV5-4 and TRBJ1-6; 9 nucleotides agree with TRBD1. CDR1 and CDR2 (germline): SGHNT, YYREEE (reference sequence). Germline trimming cut 1 base from V and 7 bases from J; bases unmatched to any gene: 0. The CDR3 has 14 residues. The CDR3 reads CASSLTGGNSPLHF. The CDR3 coding sequence is TGTGCCAGCAGCTTGACAGGGGGCAATTCACCCCTCCACTTT.

The chain uses TRBV10-3 and TRBJ1-3, with D unclear. Looked up from germline, CDR1 is ENHRY and CDR2 is SYGVKD. There are 13 residues in the CDR3. The V gene lost 3 bases and the J gene lost 7 bases, with 10 bases spanning the gap. The CDR3 is CAISDPRRNTIYF. As DNA, the CDR3 is TGTGCCATCAGTGATCCCCGCAGGAACACCATATATTTT.

The rearrangement joins TRBV19 to TRBJ2-7; a weak D match, TRBD2 (5 bases). V was cut by 5 bases and J by 3 bases, with 8 bases left in between. Germline CDR1 and CDR2: LNHDA and SQIVND (reference sequence). The CDR3 has 12 residues. CDR3 loop: CASSRDHYEQYF. CDR3 coding DNA: TGTGCCAGTAGTCGGGATCACTACGAGCAGTACTTC.

Only a few counts were recorded for this clone. This sequence joins TRBV7-2 and TRBJ2-3; 12 nucleotides match TRBD2. Germline V gives CDR1 SGHTA, CDR2 FQGNSA. The CDR3 sequence is 14 residues long. V lost 6 bases to trimming and J lost 7 bases; unmatched junction nucleotides: 5. This CDR3 reads CASSSSGGGYTQYF. The CDR3 bases are TGTGCCAGCAGTTCTAGCGGGGGGGGCTATACGCAGTATTTT.

This clone has just one count. V gene TRBV2 combines with J gene TRBJ1-1; no definite D call. CDR1 and CDR2 (germline): SNHLY, FYNNEI. V lost 3 bases and J lost 6, with 17 bases in between. CDR3 length: 15 amino acids. DNA of the CDR3: TGTGCCAGCAGTGAGTTACCGCGCGAGGGCTCTGAAGCTTTCTTT. This encodes CASSELPREGSEAFF.

The chain uses TRBV2 and TRBJ1-5; D perhaps matches TRBD1 (6 bases). This CDR3 is 15 amino acids long. Germline V gene sequence: CDR1 SNHLY, CDR2 FYNNEI. V was cut by 4 bases and J by 2 bases, with 12 bases left in between. The CDR3, as DNA: TGTGCCAGCAGTGCAGGAAGGACAGGCAATCAGCCCCAGCATTTT. Amino acids: CASSAGRTGNQPQHF.

The rearrangement joins TRBV20-1 to TRBJ1-1; D ambiguous. Trimming cost V 6 bases and J 2 bases, with 7 bases left between them. The germline CDR1 and CDR2 sequences are DFQATT and SNEGSKA (reference sequence). There are 11 residues in the CDR3. CDR3 nucleotide sequence: TGCAGTGCCGACTCAAACACTGAAGCTTTCTTT. Its protein product is CSADSNTEAFF.

The chain employs TRBV18 and TRBJ1-1; 8 bases fit TRBD1. J lost 6 bases, V lost 4 bases, and 4 bases had no gene match. This CDR3 has 13 residues. The germline V gene has CDR1 KGHSH and CDR2 LQKENI. The CDR3 region is CASSLGQVSEAFF. The DNA of the CDR3 is TGTGCCAGCTCACTGGGACAGGTCTCTGAAGCTTTCTTT.

The chain employs TRBV28 and TRBJ1-2; no firm D call. The CDR3 contains 15 residues. Germline V gene data show CDR1 as MDHEN and CDR2 as SYDVKM. V lost 5 bases to trimming and J lost 0 bases, with 13 bases between them. The CDR3 bases are TGTGCCAGCAGTCCCTTCGGGAACACTAACTATGGCTACACCTTC. Protein product: CASSPFGNTNYGYTF.

This chain connects TRBV30 to TRBJ1-1, with D maybe TRBD1 (5 bases). The V end lost 2 bases, the J end lost 10 bases, and 17 bases lay between the germline ends. This CDR3 comprises 13 residues. Looked up from germline, CDR1 is GTSNPN and CDR2 is SVGIG (reference sequence). The CDR3 reads CAWSLGRTLVAFF. The CDR3 DNA is TGTGCCTGGAGTCTGGGGCGAACGTTGGTAGCTTTCTTT.

This chain joins TRBV7-3 and TRBJ1-5, with TRBD1 as a possible D gene (6 bases). The V end lost 4 bases, the J end lost 0 bases, and 7 bases lay between the germline ends. The CDR3 length is 14 residues. Germline CDR1 reads SGHTA; CDR2 reads FQGTGA. In nucleotides, the CDR3 is TGTGCCAGCAGCTACAGGGTTAGCAATCAGCCCCAGCATTTT. Translation: CASSYRVSNQPQHF.

The CDR3 loop is CSGLTGGIEAFF. CDR3 coding DNA: TGCAGCGGCCTGACAGGGGGGATTGAAGCTTTCTTT. The chain combines TRBV29-1 with TRBJ1-1, with 9 bases identical to TRBD1. Germline trimming cut 7 bases from V and 7 bases from J; bases unmatched to any gene: 7. Germline V gene data show CDR1 as SQVTM and CDR2 as ANQGSEA. This CDR3 spans 12 amino acids.

V gene TRBV12-5 combines with J gene TRBJ1-1; TRBD1 matches at 8 bases. V was clipped by 5 bases and J by 5 bases; unmatched bases: 10. This CDR3 contains 15 residues. CDR1 and CDR2 (germline): LGHNT, FRNRAP. Written as DNA, the CDR3 is TGTGCTAGTGGTAAGGGACAGGCGGGGAATACTGAAGCTTTCTTT. Translated, it gives CASGKGQAGNTEAFF.

V gene TRBV3-1 (or the pseudogene TRBV3-2) combines with J gene TRBJ2-1, with D possibly TRBD1 on 6 matching bases. Per germline, CDR1 LGHDT and CDR2 YNNKEL (reference sequence). V lost 3 bases, J lost 1 base, and 7 bases lay in between. The CDR3 spans 14 residues. DNA of the CDR3: TGTGCCAGCAGCCAGAGGGGGTCCTACAATGAGCAGTTCTTC. Translating gives CASSQRGSYNEQFF.

V usage is TRBV5-8 and J usage is TRBJ2-1; weak D call: TRBD1 (5 bases). Germline V gives CDR1 SGHTS, CDR2 YDEGEE. The CDR3 length is 14 residues. V gave up 0 bases and J gave up 3 bases, with 7 bases separating them. CDR3 bases: TGTGCCAGCAGCTTGGGACAGAACTACAATGAGCAGTTCTTC. Translated, it gives CASSLGQNYNEQFF.

This clone was detected once. V usage is TRBV14 and J usage is TRBJ2-5; D gene unclear. The CDR3 is 17 residues long. CDR1 is SGHDN, CDR2 FVKESK, per germline. The germline V and J ends were trimmed by 0 bases and 2 bases, with 16 bases remaining between them. This CDR3 reads CASSQEAGLTNQETQYF. The DNA for the CDR3 is TGTGCCAGCAGCCAAGAAGCCGGCCTCACTAATCAAGAGACCCAGTACTTC.

The rearrangement joins TRBV28 to TRBJ1-5, with 8 bases aligning to TRBD1. Germline V lookup: CDR1 MDHEN, CDR2 SYDVKM. There are 14 residues in the CDR3. J gave up 11 bases and V 6 bases, and 12 bases lay outside the gene matches. The DNA for the CDR3 is TGTGCCAGCAGGCCGACAGGGGCCCGAGTAGCCCAGCATTTT. This encodes CASRPTGARVAQHF.

This chain joins TRBV6-5 and TRBJ1-2; TRBD1 aligns across 8 bases. The junction had 8 bases not matched to a gene; V was cut back by 7 bases and J by 4 bases. Germline V gene lookup returns CDR1 MNHEY and CDR2 SVGAGI. CDR3 length: 14 residues. CDR3 bases: TGTGCCAGCACCCCGATACAGGGGGTCTATGGCTACACCTTC. Translating gives CASTPIQGVYGYTF.

V usage is TRBV4-1 and J usage is TRBJ1-6; possible D gene TRBD1, 6 bases. CDR1 is MGHRA and CDR2 is YSYEKL in the germline V gene. Between the trimmed V and J ends, which lost 2 bases and 9 bases, there was a span of 14 bases. The CDR3 runs 15 residues. CDR3 loop: CASSQILGAGSPLHF. Here the CDR3 DNA reads TGCGCCAGCAGCCAAATCCTGGGGGCAGGTTCACCCCTCCACTTT.

This rearrangement joins TRBV29-1 to TRBJ2-5; the D gene is possibly TRBD1 (6 bases). The CDR3 spans 14 residues. Between the trimmed V and J ends, which lost 6 bases and 2 bases, there was a span of 16 bases. CDR1 and CDR2 from the germline V gene are SQVTM and ANQGSEA. The CDR3 bases are TGCAGCGTAGAGGACAGCTTTACGCAAGAGACCCAGTACTTC. Translation gives CSVEDSFTQETQYF.

With regard to this clone: Other DNA sequences in this specimen translate into the identical CDR3. The chain recombines TRBV9 with TRBJ2-3, with TRBD2 matching 10 bases. Trimming removed 0 bases from V and 3 bases from J; junction bases left unmatched: 1. The CDR3 is 15 residues long. Germline CDR1 SGDLS, CDR2 YYNGEE. The CDR3: CASSVVAGGTDTQYF. The CDR3 DNA reads TGTGCCAGCAGCGTAGTAGCGGGGGGTACAGATACGCAGTATTTT. Based on the CDR3 plus reference TRBV9 and TRBJ2-3, the full variable domain is DSGVTQTPKHLITATGQRVTLRCSPRSGDLSVYWYQQSLDQGLQFLIQYYNGEERAKGNILERFSAQQFPDLHSELNLSSLELGDSALYFCASSVVAGGTDTQYFGPGTRLTVL.

This rearrangement joins TRBV5-6 to TRBJ2-7; 9 bases are a match to TRBD2. Germline loops: CDR1 SGHDT, CDR2 YYEEEE. With V trimmed by 4 bases and J by 1 base, 9 bases remained unmatched. The CDR3 runs 16 residues. The CDR3 DNA follows: TGTGCCAGCAGCGCCTTCCTAGCGGGGAATTCCTACGAGCAGTACTTC. Translation: CASSAFLAGNSYEQYF.

This clone was found a few times. The chain has TRBV6-5 and TRBJ1-5; D gene uncertain. Germline CDR1 and CDR2: MNHEY and SVGAGI. V was clipped by 6 bases and J by 5 bases, with 17 bases between them. This CDR3 comprises 15 residues. The DNA of the CDR3 is TGTGCCAGCAGCCCGACCTCGAGGTCCGATCAGCCCCAGCATTTT. Protein: CASSPTSRSDQPQHF.

This sequence joins TRBV2 and TRBJ1-2, with TRBD1 matching over 7 bases. Germline assignment: CDR1 SNHLY and CDR2 FYNNEI. Trimming removed 1 base from V and 7 bases from J; junction bases left unmatched: 9. This CDR3 region has 15 residues. In DNA form, the CDR3 reads TGTGCCAGCAGTGAAGTACAGGGGAGGCAGGGTGGCTACACCTTC. Its translation is CASSEVQGRQGGYTF.